Listed below are T cell receptor beta chains from one sample, sequenced in a study of T cells in Graves' hyperthyroidism and ophthalmopathy. TCRdb reprocessed the multiplex PCR reads with MiXCR, giving one entry per CDR3 protein. The sample consists of about 350,000 distinct CDR3 sequences, about 15% of them appearing once. The sample taken for sequencing was blood. The receptors were gathered from a young woman with Graves' hyperthyroidism that later progressed to Graves' ophthalmopathy. CDR3s include the opening cysteine and the closing phenylalanine or tryptophan. Fields, in order: V gene, D gene, clone size, J gene, CDR3 protein, CDR3 DNA. The D gene is left open where the match is weak. Expanded clones are given a class, and other clones once, few, many or no size at all.

>TRBV6-4|TRBD2|many|TRBJ2-5
CASSDSSGGLETQYF
TGTGCCAGCAGTGACTCAAGCGGGGGACTGGAGACCCAGTACTTC
>TRBV2|NA|NA|TRBJ2-1
CASSPEGVGDEQFF
TGTGCCAGCAGCCCCGAAGGGGTAGGCGATGAGCAGTTCTTC
>TRBV2|TRBD2|many|TRBJ2-1
CASSETSARGEQFF
TGTGCCAGCAGTGAGACTAGCGCTCGGGGTGAGCAGTTCTTC
>TRBV5-4|TRBD1|once|TRBJ1-4
CASSYGQENEKLFF
TGTGCCAGCAGCTACGGACAGGAGAATGAAAAACTGTTTTTT
>TRBV6-1|NA|many|TRBJ2-5
CASRDTGDPRETQYF
TGTGCCAGCAGAGATACGGGGGACCCTCGGGAGACCCAGTACTTC
>TRBV20-1|TRBD1|many|TRBJ1-1
CSAKIGTGVGNTEAFF
TGCAGTGCTAAAATAGGGACAGGGGTAGGGAACACTGAAGCTTTCTTT
>TRBV29-1|NA|NA|TRBJ2-1
CSVDATWLNNEQFF
TGCAGCGTTGACGCGACGTGGCTGAACAATGAGCAGTTCTTC
>TRBV12-3/TRBV12-4|NA|many|TRBJ2-3
CASSFLGGLGGPGTDTQYF
TGTGCCAGCAGTTTTTTAGGGGGATTAGGAGGGCCGGGCACAGATACGCAGTATTTT
>TRBV3-1|NA|NA|TRBJ2-2
CASSQIGQPNTGELFF
TGTGCCAGCAGCCAAATTGGGCAGCCGAACACCGGGGAGCTGTTTTTT
>TRBV7-8|NA|many|TRBJ1-3
CASSPERIGNTIYF
TGTGCCAGCAGCCCCGAACGGATTGGAAACACCATATATTTT
>TRBV12-3/TRBV12-4|NA|many|TRBJ1-2
CASSLTGIDGYTF
TGTGCCAGCAGTTTAACCGGAATCGATGGCTACACCTTC
>TRBV20-1|NA|many|TRBJ2-7
CSARPRGISYEQYF
TGCAGTGCTAGACCTCGGGGGATTTCCTACGAGCAGTACTTC
>TRBV6-1|TRBD1|many|TRBJ1-1
CASSLYRGLNTEAFF
TGTGCCAGCAGTTTATACAGGGGGCTGAACACTGAAGCTTTCTTT
>TRBV5-1|NA|few|TRBJ2-7
CASSVGQNYEQYF
TGCGCCAGCAGCGTCGGACAGAACTACGAGCAGTACTTC
>TRBV3-1|TRBD2|NA|TRBJ2-5
CASSRDGGGETQYF
TGTGCCAGCAGCCGAGACGGGGGGGGAGAGACCCAGTACTTC
>TRBV19|NA|NA|TRBJ1-2
CASSIVQGRGYTF
TGTGCCAGTAGTATAGTTCAGGGACGTGGCTACACCTTC
>TRBV27|TRBD1|many|TRBJ1-2
CASSHLTGEAGYTF
TGTGCCAGCAGCCACCTGACAGGGGAGGCGGGCTACACCTTC
>TRBV7-9|NA|NA|TRBJ2-5
CASSLLSRETQYF
TGTGCCAGCAGCTTATTGTCTCGGGAGACCCAGTACTTC
>TRBV19|NA|many|TRBJ1-1
CASSTQTSMNTEAFF
TGTGCCAGTAGTACCCAGACTTCCATGAACACTGAAGCTTTCTTT
>TRBV29-1|NA|many|TRBJ2-1
CSVEGFLSHSSSYNEQFF
TGCAGCGTTGAAGGTTTCCTCTCTCACTCGAGCTCCTACAATGAGCAGTTCTTC
>TRBV28|NA|many|TRBJ1-2
CASTLGVKGYGYTF
TGTGCCAGCACCCTGGGGGTGAAGGGCTATGGCTACACCTTC
>TRBV6-1|NA|NA|TRBJ1-2
CASSDDTVRDEAFNYGYTF
TGTGCCAGCAGTGACGATACGGTCCGGGATGAGGCGTTTAACTATGGCTACACCTTC
>TRBV20-1|NA|many|TRBJ1-2
CSAAELGMDYGYTF
TGCAGTGCTGCCGAACTGGGCATGGACTATGGCTACACCTTC
>TRBV12-3/TRBV12-4|TRBD2|many|TRBJ2-1
CASSPEGLAEFF
TGTGCCAGCAGCCCCGAGGGCCTAGCGGAGTTCTTC
>TRBV3-1|NA|few|TRBJ2-7
CASSQDGGIGYEQYF
TGTGCCAGCAGCCAAGATGGCGGGATAGGGTACGAGCAGTACTTC
>TRBV30|TRBD2|once|TRBJ2-1
CAWSTGTRDEQFF
TGTGCCTGGAGCACCGGGACTAGGGATGAGCAGTTCTTC
>TRBV27|NA|many|TRBJ2-1
CASSFMWGVLNEQFF
TGTGCCAGCAGTTTTATGTGGGGGGTTTTGAATGAGCAGTTCTTC
>TRBV6-1|TRBD1|few|TRBJ1-4
CASSILRTGDNEKLFF
TGTGCCAGCAGCATCCTTAGGACAGGGGATAATGAAAAACTGTTTTTT
>TRBV9|NA|NA|TRBJ1-3
CASSEGGLTSGNTIYF
TGTGCCAGCAGCGAGGGGGGGCTTACCTCTGGAAACACCATATATTTT
>TRBV29-1|TRBD2|many|TRBJ2-1
CSVPLGFAGDGEQFF
TGCAGCGTGCCCCTCGGTTTCGCGGGAGACGGTGAGCAGTTCTTC
>TRBV3-1|NA|many|TRBJ1-4
CASSPTQGGEKLFF
TGTGCCAGCAGCCCCACGCAGGGTGGTGAAAAACTGTTTTTT
>TRBV6-1|NA|many|TRBJ1-5
CASSSGYSNQPQHF
TGTGCCAGCAGCTCAGGGTATAGCAATCAGCCCCAGCATTTT
>TRBV28|NA|many|TRBJ2-1
CASSPRGLEGVHYNEQFF
TGTGCCAGCAGCCCACGAGGGTTGGAGGGAGTGCACTACAATGAGCAGTTCTTC
>TRBV7-9|NA|few|TRBJ2-3
CASSLPVDTQYF
TGTGCCAGCAGCTTACCTGTAGATACGCAGTATTTT
>TRBV7-9|NA|many|TRBJ1-1
CASSPQNGRRLGTEAFF
TGTGCCAGCAGCCCCCAGAACGGGCGCCGCCTAGGTACTGAAGCTTTCTTT
>TRBV3-1|NA|NA|TRBJ2-7
CASSRGIEQYF
TGTGCCAGCAGCCGGGGGATCGAGCAGTACTTC
>TRBV2|TRBD1|NA|TRBJ2-3
CASSVPKYTGGDADTQYF
TGTGCCAGCAGTGTACCGAAGTATACAGGGGGCGACGCAGATACGCAGTATTTT
>TRBV27|TRBD1|many|TRBJ1-2
CASSLEQSGQVYGYTF
TGTGCCAGCAGTCTAGAACAAAGCGGACAGGTTTATGGCTACACCTTC
>TRBV4-1|TRBD1|many|TRBJ1-1
CASQSGGAGVSEAFF
TGCGCCAGCCAATCAGGGGGCGCTGGGGTCTCTGAAGCTTTCTTT
>TRBV5-1|NA|many|TRBJ2-1
CASSPRGATIGLFNNEQFF
TGCGCCAGCAGCCCCCGCGGAGCGACCATAGGGCTGTTTAACAATGAGCAGTTCTTC
>TRBV28|NA|many|TRBJ2-5
CASNAVWGLETQYF
TGTGCCAGCAACGCGGTTTGGGGGCTAGAGACCCAGTACTTC
>TRBV20-1|TRBD2|many|TRBJ2-5
CSATPWEGLETQYF
TGCAGTGCCACCCCGTGGGAGGGCCTAGAGACCCAGTACTTC
>TRBV7-8|TRBD1|many|TRBJ1-2
CASRDQTGSYGYTF
TGTGCCAGCAGAGACCAGACAGGGAGCTATGGCTACACCTTC
>TRBV5-1|NA|NA|TRBJ1-2
CASSSTDDPYGYTF
TGCGCCAGCAGCTCGACAGACGACCCCTATGGCTACACCTTC
>TRBV4-1|NA|few|TRBJ2-7
CASSPRNSVVSHEQYF
TGCGCCAGCAGCCCACGAAACTCAGTGGTAAGCCACGAGCAGTACTTC
>TRBV12-3/TRBV12-4|NA|many|TRBJ1-6
CASSFINSPLHF
TGTGCCAGCAGTTTCATTAATTCACCCCTCCACTTT
>TRBV5-6|TRBD2|few|TRBJ2-7
CASRQGGSYEQYF
TGTGCCAGCCGCCAGGGAGGGTCCTACGAGCAGTACTTC
>TRBV15|NA|many|TRBJ2-5
CATSRDVGGLRETQYF
TGTGCCACCAGCAGAGATGTAGGGGGTTTAAGAGAGACCCAGTACTTC
>TRBV6-5|TRBD2|NA|TRBJ2-7
CASSYGSGEIYEQYF
TGTGCCAGCAGTTACGGTAGCGGGGAGATCTACGAGCAGTACTTC
>TRBV7-9|TRBD2|NA|TRBJ2-1
CASSSIAGYSYNEQFF
TGTGCCAGCAGCTCAATAGCGGGTTACTCCTACAATGAGCAGTTCTTC
>TRBV20-1|NA|many|TRBJ2-5
CSASRLSWETQYF
TGCAGTGCTAGTAGGTTGTCTTGGGAGACCCAGTACTTC
>TRBV6-1|NA|many|TRBJ2-3
CASSVGKGTDTQYF
TGTGCCAGCAGTGTGGGTAAGGGCACAGATACGCAGTATTTT
>TRBV20-1|TRBD2|many|TRBJ2-3
CSAPLFLGTSGRRADTQYF
TGCAGTGCTCCCCTTTTTTTGGGGACTAGCGGGAGAAGGGCAGATACGCAGTATTTT